This entry lists 12 T cell receptor beta chains sequenced from one sample in a study of cytomegalovirus exposure and HLA in healthy donors. PCR was performed using 60 Vbeta and 13 Jbeta primers. Data came from immunoSEQ multiplex PCR; TCRdb stores just in-frame clones and leaves some out. The sample shows around 40,000 clones, approximately 77% of them seen only once. Sequences were obtained from PBMCs. The receptor source for this set is a man aged 30 to 45 in good health and CMV-seronegative.

V usage is TRBV7-8 and J usage is TRBJ2-7; 9 bases match TRBD2. CDR3 length: 19 amino acids. Germline V CDR1 and CDR2: SGHVS, FQNEAQ. V was pared by 5 bases and J by 3 bases, with 20 bases of the junction left unmatched. CDR3 region: CASSPSRGPETSGLYEQYF. The CDR3 nucleotides are TGTGCCAGCAGCCCCTCTCGAGGCCCCGAGACTAGCGGTCTCTACGAGCAGTACTTC.

The chain recombines TRBV7-7 with TRBJ2-5; 13 nucleotides agree with TRBD2. The J segment lost 5 bases and the V segment lost 5 bases, leaving 11 bases of the junction unmatched. This CDR3 spans 17 amino acids. Per germline, CDR1 SSHAT and CDR2 FNYEAQ (reference sequence). The CDR3 DNA follows: TGTGCCAGCAGCCGCGGACCCAGACTAGCGGGAGGCGAGACCCAGTACTTC. Amino acids: CASSRGPRLAGGETQYF.

The chain links TRBV10-2 to TRBJ2-3, with no clear D. CDR3 length equals 13 residues. CDR1 WSHSY and CDR2 SAAADI come from the germline V gene. V gave up 6 bases and J gave up 0 bases, with 7 bases separating them. CDR3 region: CASSTYSTDTQYF. The DNA of the CDR3 is TGCGCCAGCAGCACCTATAGCACAGATACGCAGTATTTT.

The chain couples TRBV19 to TRBJ1-1, with D possibly TRBD1 on 6 matching bases. Germline V gene data show CDR1 as LNHDA and CDR2 as SQIVND (reference sequence). This CDR3 is 17 amino acids long. The V gene lost 3 bases and the J gene lost 4 bases, with 21 bases spanning the gap. CDR3 in amino acids: CASSIIYGGGGGTEAFF. The CDR3, as DNA: TGTGCCAGTAGTATTATATACGGAGGTGGGGGCGGCACTGAAGCTTTCTTT.

The chain links TRBV9 to TRBJ2-7, with unresolved D. This CDR3 region has 14 residues. Per germline, CDR1 SGDLS and CDR2 YYNGEE. With 0 bases removed from V and 1 base from J, the gap between germline ends came to 8 bases. CDR3 in amino acids: CASSVDWSSYEQYF. The CDR3 DNA is TGTGCCAGCAGCGTAGACTGGAGTTCCTACGAGCAGTACTTC.

V is TRBV27 and J is TRBJ1-2, with D perhaps matching TRBD1 (6 bases). This CDR3 region has 18 residues. V lost 3 bases to trimming and J lost 4 bases, with 24 bases between them. Germline-derived CDR1 and CDR2 are MNHEY and SMNVEV (reference sequence). This CDR3 reads CASSLGGRGGARSYGYTF. The DNA for the CDR3 is TGTGCCAGCAGTTTGGGGGGGAGGGGGGGGGCGCGGAGCTATGGCTACACCTTC.

The rearrangement links TRBV6-5 to TRBJ2-5; the D gene is possibly TRBD2 (6 bases). The CDR3 is made up of 16 amino acids. V lost 0 bases to trimming and J lost 5 bases, with 16 bases between them. The germline gives CDR1 MNHEY, CDR2 SVGAGI. The CDR3 loop reads CASSYSIGSGRETQYF. The CDR3 nucleotides read TGTGCCAGCAGTTACTCGATCGGGAGCGGTAGGGAGACCCAGTACTTC.

This clone was counted a single time. The rearrangement joins TRBV4-1 to TRBJ1-1; perhaps TRBD1 as D (5 bases). Germline CDR1 MGHRA, CDR2 YSYEKL. V lost 0 bases to trimming and J lost 11 bases, with 13 bases between them. The CDR3 runs 13 residues. CDR3 residues: CASSQERGLGAFF. CDR3 DNA: TGCGCCAGCAGCCAAGAAAGGGGTCTTGGGGCTTTCTTT.

The rearrangement uses TRBV4-1 and TRBJ2-5; the match to TRBD2 covers 9 bases. CDR1 MGHRA and CDR2 YSYEKL come from the germline V gene. The CDR3 is made up of 17 amino acids. After removal of 0 bases from V and 3 bases from J, the junction contained 8 bases not matched to a gene. The CDR3: CASSQEPWTSAKETQYF. CDR3 in DNA: TGCGCCAGCAGCCAAGAGCCGTGGACTAGCGCAAAAGAGACCCAGTACTTC.

The chain links TRBV6-5 to TRBJ2-5; 7 nucleotides agree with TRBD1. Germline assignment: CDR1 MNHEY and CDR2 SVGAGI. This CDR3 has 15 amino acids. Trimming cost V 6 bases and J 2 bases; bases outside gene matches: 9. CDR3 sequence (DNA): TGTGCCAGCAGGTCCGCCGGGACAGCACAAGAGACCCAGTACTTC. Protein product: CASRSAGTAQETQYF.

V is TRBV7-2 and J is TRBJ1-6; 10 nucleotides line up with TRBD1. This CDR3 has 15 amino acids. The junction had 4 bases not matched to a gene; V was cut back by 2 bases and J by 9 bases. Germline CDR1 and CDR2: SGHTA and FQGNSA. CDR3 sequence (DNA): TGTGCCAGCAGCTTAATCAGGGACAGGGGTTCACCCCTCCACTTT. Translated: CASSLIRDRGSPLHF.

This rearrangement joins TRBV6-1 to TRBJ2-5; 13 bases are a match to TRBD2. There are 15 residues in the CDR3. V trimming: 5 bases; J trimming: 4 bases; junction bases outside the gene matches: 4. The germline V gene has CDR1 MNHNS and CDR2 SASEGT. The CDR3 nucleotides read TGTGCCAGCAGTAGGGGACTAGCGGGATCAGAGACCCAGTACTTC. It is translated as CASSRGLAGSETQYF.